One sample yielded the 9 T cell receptor beta chains listed below, sequenced in a study of T-cell reconstitution after alpha-beta-depleted transplantation in children. For TCRbeta, the library was prepared with unique molecular identifiers. TCRdb passed the PCR reads through MiXCR, listing each CDR3 protein once. The data contain about 610,000 distinct CDR3 sequences, roughly 10% of them seen just once; the ten biggest clones take up less than 5%. The sample consisted of PBMCs from the stem cell graft donor, taken from the stem cell graft. The receptors here all came from a human donor who donated a stem cell graft to a child with acute myeloid leukemia.

This clonotype appeared a few times. V gene TRBV6-5 combines with J gene TRBJ1-2, with 7 bases identical to TRBD1. The ends lost 0 bases at V and 6 bases at J; junction bases unmatched: 7. Germline CDR1 is MNHEY and CDR2 is SVGAGI. This CDR3 region has 15 residues. This CDR3 is CASSYSPGTVDGYTF. The CDR3 DNA sequence: TGTGCCAGCAGTTACTCCCCCGGGACAGTGGATGGCTACACCTTC.

This clonotype was picked up a small number of times. For the CDR3, the DNA is TGCGCCAGCAGCTTGCGGAGGAACGAGCAGTACTTC. Residues: CASSLRRNEQYF. The chain combines TRBV5-1 with TRBJ2-7; weak D call: TRBD2 (5 bases). The CDR3 has 12 residues. Germline values: CDR1 SGHRS, CDR2 YFSETQ. V was shortened by 1 base and J by 5 bases, with 7 bases between the two germline ends.

This clonotype was detected a few times. The chain carries TRBV5-1 and TRBJ2-7; 8 nucleotides match TRBD2. Trimming at V came to 2 bases and at J to 6 bases, leaving 10 bases not matched to a gene. Germline V gives CDR1 SGHRS, CDR2 YFSETQ. CDR3 length: 15 amino acids. The CDR3 is CASSFMSGSGGEQYF. The CDR3, as DNA: TGCGCCAGCAGCTTTATGAGCGGGAGTGGTGGCGAGCAGTACTTC.

This chain connects TRBV28 to TRBJ2-1; D tentatively fits TRBD1 or TRBD2 (6 bases each). Germline V lookup: CDR1 MDHEN, CDR2 SYDVKM. The CDR3 extends over 15 amino acids. Trimming left V 3 bases short and J 5 bases short, with 14 bases between. CDR3 DNA: TGTGCCAGCAGTTTTCCCGGGGGCTTTGACAATGAGCAGTTCTTC. Protein: CASSFPGGFDNEQFF.

This sequence joins TRBV9 and TRBJ1-2; D is possibly TRBD1 (5 bases). With 0 bases removed from V and 4 bases from J, the gap between germline ends came to 10 bases. CDR1 and CDR2 (germline): SGDLS, YYNGEE. This CDR3 comprises 14 residues. Written as DNA, the CDR3 is TGTGCCAGCAGCGTAGGGGGGGGTAGCTATGGCTACACCTTC. Amino acids: CASSVGGGSYGYTF.

CDR3 sequence reads: CASSLAGALYEQYF. The CDR3 DNA reads TGTGCCAGCAGCTTAGCAGGGGCGCTCTACGAGCAGTACTTC. This rearrangement joins TRBV7-4 to TRBJ2-7; D perhaps matches TRBD1 (5 bases). Germline V gene sequence: CDR1 SGHVT, CDR2 SQSDAQ. The CDR3 spans 14 residues. V was cut by 0 bases and J by 3 bases, with 9 bases left in between.

This clonotype came up many times. The CDR3 here is CATSRGLGGSSYEQYF. CDR3 DNA: TGTGCCACCAGCAGAGGTTTGGGAGGAAGCTCCTACGAGCAGTACTTC. This chain links TRBV15 with TRBJ2-7, with D maybe TRBD2 (6 bases). The CDR3 extends over 16 amino acids. Trimming took off 1 base at V and 0 bases at J, with 13 bases between the two ends. Germline V gene lookup returns CDR1 LNHNV and CDR2 YYDKDF (reference sequence).

The chain combines TRBV6-2 or TRBV6-3 with TRBJ2-4; D possibly uses TRBD1 or TRBD2 (6 bases each). This CDR3 region has 11 residues. Between the trimmed V and J ends, which lost 8 bases and 12 bases, there was a span of 14 bases. Germline V CDR1 and CDR2: MNHEY, SVGEGT. The CDR3 protein is CASQTGLNQYF. CDR3 nucleotide sequence: TGTGCCAGCCAGACAGGACTAAATCAGTACTTC.

In its sample, this clonotype was seen many times. The rearrangement uses TRBV6-5 and TRBJ2-5, with TRBD2 matching 9 bases. The CDR3 runs 12 residues. V lost 5 bases to trimming and J lost 5 bases; unmatched junction nucleotides: 0. Germline V gene data show CDR1 as MNHEY and CDR2 as SVGAGI. The DNA for the CDR3 is TGTGCCAGCAGTAGCGGGAGGGAGACCCAGTACTTC. Encoded protein: CASSSGRETQYF.